This T cell receptor (beta chain) derives from a study of blood T cell repertoires in COVID-19. The CDR3 runs 14 residues. The V gene lost 3 bases and the J gene lost 0 bases, with 7 bases spanning the gap. Germline values: CDR1 SGHTA, CDR2 FQGNSA. Here immunoSEQ multiplex PCR was the method, and the copy in TCRdb shows in-frame clones only, minus some. The repertoire holds about 250,000 clones, with about 83% as singletons. The chain carries TRBV7-2 and TRBJ2-3; D possibly corresponds to TRBD2 (6 bases). The receptor comes from a man older than 75 with acute or convalescent COVID-19. Source material: peripheral blood. The CDR3 protein is CASSFGLSTDTQYF. For the CDR3, the DNA is TGTGCCAGCAGCTTCGGACTAAGCACAGATACGCAGTATTTT.